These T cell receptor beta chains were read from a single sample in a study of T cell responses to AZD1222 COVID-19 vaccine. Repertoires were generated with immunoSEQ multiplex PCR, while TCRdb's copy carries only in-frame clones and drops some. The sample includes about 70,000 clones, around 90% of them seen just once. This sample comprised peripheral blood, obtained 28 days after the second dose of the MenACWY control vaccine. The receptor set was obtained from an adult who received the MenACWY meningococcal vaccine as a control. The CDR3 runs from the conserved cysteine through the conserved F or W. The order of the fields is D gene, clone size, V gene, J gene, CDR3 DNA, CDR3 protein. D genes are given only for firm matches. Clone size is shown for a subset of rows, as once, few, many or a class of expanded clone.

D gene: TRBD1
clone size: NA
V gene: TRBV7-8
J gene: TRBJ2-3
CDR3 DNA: TGTGCCAGCAGCTTAGAGGACAGGGGCACGCAGTATTTT
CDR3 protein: CASSLEDRGTQYF

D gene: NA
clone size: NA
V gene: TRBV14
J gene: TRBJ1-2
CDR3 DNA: TGTGCCAGCAGCCCCGGACTGGGGGGCTATGGCTACACCTTC
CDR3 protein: CASSPGLGGYGYTF

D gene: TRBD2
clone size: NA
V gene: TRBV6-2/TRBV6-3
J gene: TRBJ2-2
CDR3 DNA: TGTGCCAGCAGCTCCCACAGCGGGGGGCTCCTGAACACCGGGGAGCTGTTTTTT
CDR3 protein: CASSSHSGGLLNTGELFF

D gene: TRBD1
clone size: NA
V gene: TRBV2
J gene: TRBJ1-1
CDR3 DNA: TGTGCCAGCCGACAGGGGATGAACACTGAAGCTTTCTTT
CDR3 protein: CASRQGMNTEAFF

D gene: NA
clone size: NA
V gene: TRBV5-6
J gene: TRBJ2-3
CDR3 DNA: TGTGCCAGCAGCTTGGTGGCAGCTAGCACAGATACGCAGTATTTT
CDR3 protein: CASSLVAASTDTQYF

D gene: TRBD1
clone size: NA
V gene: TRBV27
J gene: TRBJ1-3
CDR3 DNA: TGTGCCAGCAGCTACCAGGGGGCCCCTGGAAACACCATATATTTT
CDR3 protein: CASSYQGAPGNTIYF

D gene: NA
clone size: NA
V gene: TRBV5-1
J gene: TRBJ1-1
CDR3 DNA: TGCGCCAGCAGCCCCGGGGTTAGGGTCGAAGCTTTCTTT
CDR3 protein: CASSPGVRVEAFF

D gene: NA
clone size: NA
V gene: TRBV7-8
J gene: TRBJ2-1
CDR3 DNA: TGTGCCAGCAGCTTAGCAGGGTGGGGGGACAATGAGCAGTTCTTC
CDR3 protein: CASSLAGWGDNEQFF

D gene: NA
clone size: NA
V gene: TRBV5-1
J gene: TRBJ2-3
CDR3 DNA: TGCGCCAGCAGCTTGGGGCCAAACAGGGGCACAGATACGCAGTATTTT
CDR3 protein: CASSLGPNRGTDTQYF

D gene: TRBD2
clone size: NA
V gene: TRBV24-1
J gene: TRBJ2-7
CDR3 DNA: TGTGCCACCAGTGACCGGACTAGCGGGCCCCCCTACGAGCAGTACTTC
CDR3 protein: CATSDRTSGPPYEQYF

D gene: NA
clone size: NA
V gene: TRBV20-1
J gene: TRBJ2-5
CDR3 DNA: TGCAGTGCTCAGGGTGGGGAGACCCAGTACTTC
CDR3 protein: CSAQGGETQYF

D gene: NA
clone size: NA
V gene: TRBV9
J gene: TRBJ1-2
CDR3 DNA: TGTGCCAGCAGCGTAGATTTAACAGGCCCCTATGGCTACACCTTC
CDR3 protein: CASSVDLTGPYGYTF

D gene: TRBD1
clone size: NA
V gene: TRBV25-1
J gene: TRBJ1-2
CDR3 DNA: TGTGCCAGTTCGGACAGGAGAGGTTATGGCTACACCTTC
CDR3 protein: CASSDRRGYGYTF

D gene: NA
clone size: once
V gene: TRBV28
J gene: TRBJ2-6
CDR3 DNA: TGTGCCAGCAGTTTCCGCCACTGGACAACTTTGGGTGGGGCCAACGTCCTGACTTTC
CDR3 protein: CASSFRHWTTLGGANVLTF

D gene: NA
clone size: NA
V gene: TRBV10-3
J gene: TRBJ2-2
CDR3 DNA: TGTGCCATCAGTGTCGGGGGGCAGGCGACGGGCGGGGAGCTGTTTTTT
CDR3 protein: CAISVGGQATGGELFF

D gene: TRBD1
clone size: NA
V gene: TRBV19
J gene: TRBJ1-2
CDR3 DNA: TGTGCCAGTAGCGAGACAGGGTACATCGGAGGCTACACCTTC
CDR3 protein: CASSETGYIGGYTF

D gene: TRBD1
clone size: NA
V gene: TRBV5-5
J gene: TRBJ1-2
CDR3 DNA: TGTGCCAGCAGCTCTCGACAGGGAGTCGGTAACTATGGCTACACCTTC
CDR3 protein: CASSSRQGVGNYGYTF

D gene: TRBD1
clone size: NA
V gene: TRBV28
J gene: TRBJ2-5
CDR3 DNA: TGTGCCAGCAGATTACAGGGGCACCAAGAGACCCAGTACTTC
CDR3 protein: CASRLQGHQETQYF

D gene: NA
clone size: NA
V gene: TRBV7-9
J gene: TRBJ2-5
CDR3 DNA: TGTGCCAGCAGCTTTAATTGGGGGGAGACCCAGTACTTC
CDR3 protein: CASSFNWGETQYF

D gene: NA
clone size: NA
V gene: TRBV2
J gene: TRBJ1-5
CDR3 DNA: TGTGCCAGCAGACTCCGGGACCTCCGCAATCAGCCCCAGCATTTT
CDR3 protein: CASRLRDLRNQPQHF

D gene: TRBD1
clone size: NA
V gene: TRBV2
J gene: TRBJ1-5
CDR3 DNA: TGTGCCAGCAGTTGGACAGGGAATAGCAATCAGCCCCAGCATTTT
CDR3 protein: CASSWTGNSNQPQHF

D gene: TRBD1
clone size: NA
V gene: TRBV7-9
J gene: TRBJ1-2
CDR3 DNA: TGTGCCAGCACCAGCCCGGACAGGGGACTTAACTATGGCTACACCTTC
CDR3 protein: CASTSPDRGLNYGYTF

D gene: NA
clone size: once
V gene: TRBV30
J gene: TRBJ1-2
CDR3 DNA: TGTGCCTGGACTTCCGACACCTATGGCTACACCTTC
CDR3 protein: CAWTSDTYGYTF

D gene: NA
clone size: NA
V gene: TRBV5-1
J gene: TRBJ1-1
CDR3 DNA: TGCGCCAGCAGCTACGAACAGGGCCTGGGAACTGAAGCTTTCTTT
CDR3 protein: CASSYEQGLGTEAFF

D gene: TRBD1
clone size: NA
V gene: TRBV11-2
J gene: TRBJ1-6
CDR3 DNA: TGTGCCAGCAGCGCCGGGACAGGGCCGTCCTATAATTCACCCCTCCACTTT
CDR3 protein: CASSAGTGPSYNSPLHF

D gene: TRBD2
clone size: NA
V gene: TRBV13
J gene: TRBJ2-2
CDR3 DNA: TGTGCCAGCAGCCCGGGGACTAGCGGAAACACCGGGGAGCTGTTTTTT
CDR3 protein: CASSPGTSGNTGELFF

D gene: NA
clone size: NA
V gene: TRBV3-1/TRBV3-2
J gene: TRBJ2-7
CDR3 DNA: TGTGCCAGCAGCCAGGGACTGTCCTACGAGCAGTACTTC
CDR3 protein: CASSQGLSYEQYF

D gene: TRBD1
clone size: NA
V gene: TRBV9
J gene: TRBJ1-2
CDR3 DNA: TGTGCCAGCAGCGTAGATCAGGGACAGGGGAGTGGCTACACCTTC
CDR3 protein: CASSVDQGQGSGYTF

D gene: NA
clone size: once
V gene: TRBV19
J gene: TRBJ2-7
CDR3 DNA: TGTGCCAGTAGCCCCAGGGGCTTCGCATACGAGCAGTACTTC
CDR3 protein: CASSPRGFAYEQYF

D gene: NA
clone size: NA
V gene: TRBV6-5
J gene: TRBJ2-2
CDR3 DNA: TGTGCCAGCAGAGCTCCGGGACGCGGAACCGGGGAGCTGTTTTTT
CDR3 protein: CASRAPGRGTGELFF

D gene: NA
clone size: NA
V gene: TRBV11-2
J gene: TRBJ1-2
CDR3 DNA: TGTGCCAGCAGCTTAGACAGGGGCCTCAACTATGGCTACACCTTC
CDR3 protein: CASSLDRGLNYGYTF

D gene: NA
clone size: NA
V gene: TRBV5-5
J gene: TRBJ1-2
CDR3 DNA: TGTGCCAGCAGCTTTTCAGTGGTCTATGGCTACACCTTC
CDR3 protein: CASSFSVVYGYTF

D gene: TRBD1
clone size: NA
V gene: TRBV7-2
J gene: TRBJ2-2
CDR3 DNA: TGTGCCAGCAGCCCTCCAGGGACAGGGGGTTCTACCGGGGAGCTGTTTTTT
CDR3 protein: CASSPPGTGGSTGELFF

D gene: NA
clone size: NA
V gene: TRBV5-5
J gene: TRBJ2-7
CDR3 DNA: TGTGCCAGCAGCTTGACAGACTACGAGCAGTACTTC
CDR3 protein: CASSLTDYEQYF

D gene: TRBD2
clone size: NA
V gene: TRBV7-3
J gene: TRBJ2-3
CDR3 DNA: TGTGCCAGCAGCTTAATGTCTAAAATAGCGGGGGGTCAAGATACGCAGTATTTT
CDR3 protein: CASSLMSKIAGGQDTQYF

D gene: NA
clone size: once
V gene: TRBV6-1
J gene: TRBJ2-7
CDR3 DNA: TGTGCCAGCAGTGAAGGTTTTGGGGCTTCCTACGAGCAGTACTTC
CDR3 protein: CASSEGFGASYEQYF

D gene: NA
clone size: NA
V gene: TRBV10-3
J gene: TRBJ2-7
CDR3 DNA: TGTGCCATCATGGGGGGTCTTCCCTACGAGCAGTACTTC
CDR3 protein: CAIMGGLPYEQYF

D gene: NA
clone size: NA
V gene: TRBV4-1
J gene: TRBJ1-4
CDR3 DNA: TGCGCCAGCAGCCAAGGGGGTAACGAAAAACTGTTTTTT
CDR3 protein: CASSQGGNEKLFF

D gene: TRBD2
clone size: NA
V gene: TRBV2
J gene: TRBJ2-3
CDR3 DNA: TGTGCCAGCATCAGCAGCGGGGATGTCCTCCCGTATTTT
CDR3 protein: CASISSGDVLPYF

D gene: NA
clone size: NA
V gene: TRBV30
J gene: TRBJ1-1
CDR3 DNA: TGTGCCTGGAGAGCTCGGATGAACACTGAAGCTTTCTTT
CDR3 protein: CAWRARMNTEAFF

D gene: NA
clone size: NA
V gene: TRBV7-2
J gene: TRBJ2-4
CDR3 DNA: TGTGCCAGCAGCTTAGGAATCTCCCGATTTGAGGGGAAAAACATTCAGTACTTC
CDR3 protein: CASSLGISRFEGKNIQYF

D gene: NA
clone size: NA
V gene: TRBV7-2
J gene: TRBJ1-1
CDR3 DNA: TGTGCCAGCGCCCGTCGGGGGTCGAACACTGAAGCTTTCTTT
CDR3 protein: CASARRGSNTEAFF

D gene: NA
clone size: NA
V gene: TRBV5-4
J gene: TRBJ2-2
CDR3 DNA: TGTGCCAGCAGCTTCCAGGGCGGCACCGGGGAGCTGTTTTTT
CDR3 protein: CASSFQGGTGELFF

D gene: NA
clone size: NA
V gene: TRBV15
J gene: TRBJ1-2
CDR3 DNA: TGTGCCACCGCGAAAAGTGGGGGCGTCTATGGCTACACCTTC
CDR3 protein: CATAKSGGVYGYTF

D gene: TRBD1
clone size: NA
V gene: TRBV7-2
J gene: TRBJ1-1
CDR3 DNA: TGTGCCAGCACCCCACGACAGGGTTATGGCACTGAAGCTTTCTTT
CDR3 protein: CASTPRQGYGTEAFF

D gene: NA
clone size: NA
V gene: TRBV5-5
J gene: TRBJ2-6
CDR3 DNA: TGTGCCAGCAGCTTGTTCCGGTCTGGGGCCAACGTCCTGACTTTC
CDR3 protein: CASSLFRSGANVLTF

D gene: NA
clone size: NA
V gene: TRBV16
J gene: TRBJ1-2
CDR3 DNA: TGTGCCAGCAGCCAATCGAGTGTCTATGGCTACACCTTC
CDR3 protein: CASSQSSVYGYTF

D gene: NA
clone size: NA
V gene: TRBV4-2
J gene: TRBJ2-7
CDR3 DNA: TGTGCCAGCAGCCAAGATAAAGTTTACTCCTACGAGCAGTACTTC
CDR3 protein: CASSQDKVYSYEQYF

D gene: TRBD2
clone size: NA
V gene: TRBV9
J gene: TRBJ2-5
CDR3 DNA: TGTGCCAGCAGCCCGAGCGGGGCGGGAGAGACCCAGTACTTC
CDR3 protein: CASSPSGAGETQYF

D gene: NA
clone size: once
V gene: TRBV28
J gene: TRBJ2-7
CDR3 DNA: TGTGCCAGCAGTAAGCCCGCAACTTACGAGCAGTACTTC
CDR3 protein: CASSKPATYEQYF

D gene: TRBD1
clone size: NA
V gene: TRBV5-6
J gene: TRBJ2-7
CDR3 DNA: TGTGCCAGCAGTTGGACAGGGCCCTCCTACGAGCAGTACTTC
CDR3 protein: CASSWTGPSYEQYF

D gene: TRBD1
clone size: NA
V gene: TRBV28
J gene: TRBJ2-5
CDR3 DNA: TGTGCCAGCAGTACCCCCGGGACAGTCCAAGAGACCCAGTACTTC
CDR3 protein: CASSTPGTVQETQYF

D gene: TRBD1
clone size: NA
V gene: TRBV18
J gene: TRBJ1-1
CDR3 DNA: TGTGCCAGCTCACCCCCCAGGGGGCAGGACACTGAAGCTTTCTTT
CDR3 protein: CASSPPRGQDTEAFF

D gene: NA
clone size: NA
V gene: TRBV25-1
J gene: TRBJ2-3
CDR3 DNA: TGTGCCAGCAGTGAAGGCAACACAGATACGCAGTATTTT
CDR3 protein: CASSEGNTDTQYF